A selection of T cell receptor beta chains follows, all from one sample in a study of CD8 T cells in ankylosing spondylitis. TCRdb reanalysed the 5' RACE reads using MiXCR and keeps one entry per CDR3 protein. The sample shows about 400,000 distinct CDR3 sequences, 20% to 25% of them seen only once. What was sequenced was blood, either unsorted or a sorted T cell fraction (not recorded which). The receptors originated from a male donor with ankylosing spondylitis or in good health (not recorded which). The CDR3 runs from the conserved cysteine through the conserved F or W. D genes are given only for firm matches. Some rows have no size entry. The others give once, few or many, or a class for an expanded clone.

V	size	D	J	CDR3	DNA
TRBV7-9	-	-	TRBJ2-3	CASSDPFADTQYF	TGTGCCAGCAGCGACCCATTCGCAGATACGCAGTATTTT
TRBV6-4	-	TRBD2	TRBJ2-1	CASASGGGYNEQFF	TGTGCCAGCGCTAGCGGGGGAGGTTACAATGAGCAGTTCTTC
TRBV11-1	-	-	TRBJ2-3	CASSIGIPSGPSTDTQYF	TGTGCCAGCAGCATCGGGATACCGTCCGGCCCTAGCACAGATACGCAGTATTTT
TRBV7-9	-	TRBD1	TRBJ2-1	CASSFPGTGVNEQFF	TGTGCCAGCAGCTTCCCCGGGACAGGGGTCAATGAGCAGTTCTTC
TRBV9	-	TRBD1	TRBJ2-7	CASSAPGQGYEQYF	TGTGCCAGCAGCGCCCCGGGACAGGGCTACGAGCAGTACTTC
TRBV13	-	TRBD1	TRBJ2-1	CASSLGGDRGYNEQFF	TGTGCCAGCAGCTTAGGGGGGGACAGGGGATACAATGAGCAGTTCTTC
TRBV12-3/TRBV12-4	many	-	TRBJ2-2	CASSWGSGELFF	TGTGCCAGCAGTTGGGGTTCCGGGGAGCTGTTTTTT
TRBV7-9	-	TRBD2	TRBJ2-7	CASSASGGASYEQYF	TGTGCCAGCAGCGCAAGCGGGGGGGCCTCATACGAGCAGTACTTC
TRBV6-1	-	TRBD1	TRBJ2-2	CASSPQGAGTGELFF	TGTGCCAGCAGTCCACAGGGGGCCGGCACCGGGGAGCTGTTTTTT
TRBV12-3/TRBV12-4	-	TRBD2	TRBJ2-1	CASSFGTSLNEQFF	TGTGCCAGCAGTTTCGGGACTAGTCTTAATGAGCAGTTCTTC